These T cell receptor beta chains were read from a single sample in a study of cytomegalovirus exposure and HLA in healthy donors. Only in-frame clones appear in the TCRdb table, and some are missing; sequencing was by immunoSEQ multiplex PCR. The sample yields more than 95,000 clones, 79% seen once. The sample comprised PBMCs. These receptors all stem from a man aged 50 to 59 in good health and CMV-seropositive. The CDR3 runs from the conserved cysteine through the conserved F or W. Fields, in order: clone size, D gene, J gene, V gene, CDR3 protein, CDR3 DNA. The D gene is left open where the match is weak. Size is stated for part of the rows, as once, few or many counts, or as a class when the clone is expanded.

size: few
D: .
J: TRBJ1-6
V: TRBV4-1
CDR3: CASSQEQARNSPLHF
DNA: TGCGCCAGCAGCCAAGAACAGGCTAGGAATTCACCCCTCCACTTT

size: .
D: .
J: TRBJ2-6
V: TRBV5-1
CDR3: CASSSTATGANVLTF
DNA: TGCGCCAGCAGCTCTACAGCCACTGGGGCCAACGTCCTGACTTTC

size: few
D: TRBD2
J: TRBJ2-1
V: TRBV10-3
CDR3: CAISESGTRQFF
DNA: TGTGCCATCAGTGAGTCCGGGACTAGGCAGTTCTTC

size: .
D: TRBD2
J: TRBJ2-5
V: TRBV4-1
CDR3: CASSQESGRETQYF
DNA: TGCGCCAGCAGCCAAGAGAGCGGGAGAGAGACCCAGTACTTC

size: .
D: .
J: TRBJ2-2
V: TRBV30
CDR3: CAWSPQGVGELFF
DNA: TGTGCCTGGAGTCCACAGGGAGTCGGGGAGCTGTTTTTT

size: .
D: TRBD1
J: TRBJ1-1
V: TRBV29-1
CDR3: CSVTGQGDGEAFF
DNA: TGCAGCGTGACGGGACAGGGCGATGGGGAAGCTTTCTTT

size: few
D: TRBD1
J: TRBJ1-1
V: TRBV27
CDR3: CASRGGQGLEAFF
DNA: TGTGCCAGCAGAGGAGGACAGGGTCTTGAAGCTTTCTTT

size: .
D: .
J: TRBJ2-7
V: TRBV7-3
CDR3: CASSLTPLDEQYF
DNA: TGTGCCAGCAGCTTAACCCCCCTAGACGAGCAGTACTTC

size: .
D: TRBD2
J: TRBJ2-1
V: TRBV5-4
CDR3: CASSPASSGRGEQFF
DNA: TGTGCCAGCAGCCCCGCCTCTAGCGGGAGGGGTGAGCAGTTCTTC

size: .
D: .
J: TRBJ2-5
V: TRBV28
CDR3: CAAHSGVETQYF
DNA: TGTGCCGCTCATAGCGGTGTAGAGACCCAGTACTTC

size: few
D: .
J: TRBJ2-7
V: TRBV29-1
CDR3: CSKRGGAGVWVEQYF
DNA: TGCAGCAAGAGGGGGGGGGCGGGAGTTTGGGTCGAGCAGTACTTC

size: few
D: .
J: TRBJ2-3
V: TRBV7-8
CDR3: CASSQTRVSDTQYF
DNA: TGTGCCAGCAGCCAGACCAGGGTGTCAGATACGCAGTATTTT

size: .
D: .
J: TRBJ2-7
V: TRBV6-1
CDR3: CASSEGAKQYF
DNA: TGTGCCAGCAGTGAAGGGGCGAAGCAGTACTTC

size: .
D: TRBD2
J: TRBJ2-1
V: TRBV9
CDR3: CASSVVNSGSSYNEQFF
DNA: TGTGCCAGCAGCGTAGTTAATAGCGGGAGTTCCTACAATGAGCAGTTCTTC

size: .
D: TRBD1
J: TRBJ2-7
V: TRBV28
CDR3: CASTSGTGVNEQYF
DNA: TGTGCCAGCACCTCCGGGACAGGGGTGAACGAGCAGTACTTC

size: .
D: TRBD1
J: TRBJ2-7
V: TRBV7-9
CDR3: CASNIGGQGGEQYF
DNA: TGTGCCAGCAACATAGGGGGACAGGGCGGGGAGCAGTACTTC

size: once
D: .
J: TRBJ2-7
V: TRBV7-9
CDR3: CASSPDSSEQYF
DNA: TGTGCCAGCAGCCCAGACTCCTCGGAGCAGTACTTC

size: once
D: .
J: TRBJ1-4
V: TRBV9
CDR3: CASSGTGRGSATNEKLFF
DNA: TGTGCCAGCAGCGGAACAGGGCGCGGATCTGCAACTAATGAAAAACTGTTTTTT

size: .
D: .
J: TRBJ2-1
V: TRBV6-4
CDR3: CASKSSPNEQFF
DNA: TGTGCCAGCAAATCTAGCCCCAATGAGCAGTTCTTC

size: once
D: .
J: TRBJ2-7
V: TRBV28
CDR3: CASSTPGPSYEQYF
DNA: TGTGCCAGCAGCACCCCCGGTCCGTCCTACGAGCAGTACTTC

size: .
D: .
J: TRBJ1-1
V: TRBV15
CDR3: CATSRPGQSVYTEAFF
DNA: TGTGCCACCAGCAGACCCGGCCAAAGCGTCTATACTGAAGCTTTCTTT

size: .
D: TRBD2
J: TRBJ2-7
V: TRBV28
CDR3: CASSSPYRAGPMYEQYF
DNA: TGTGCCAGCAGTTCCCCATACCGAGCGGGACCTATGTACGAGCAGTACTTC

size: .
D: .
J: TRBJ2-5
V: TRBV5-4
CDR3: CASSTRTDSETQYF
DNA: TGTGCCAGCAGCACCCGGACGGACTCGGAGACCCAGTACTTC

size: .
D: .
J: TRBJ1-2
V: TRBV30
CDR3: CAWSVLGGGYTF
DNA: TGTGCCTGGAGTGTATTGGGAGGAGGCTACACCTTC

size: few
D: TRBD2
J: TRBJ2-3
V: TRBV7-9
CDR3: CASSPSTSVSTDTQYF
DNA: TGTGCCAGCAGCCCCTCGACTAGCGTGAGCACAGATACGCAGTATTTT

size: .
D: .
J: TRBJ2-7
V: TRBV5-4
CDR3: CASSSRGPGEQYF
DNA: TGTGCCAGCAGCTCCAGGGGTCCGGGCGAGCAGTACTTC

size: .
D: .
J: TRBJ2-7
V: TRBV28
CDR3: CASSFLYEQYF
DNA: TGTGCCAGCAGTTTTCTCTACGAGCAGTACTTC

size: .
D: .
J: TRBJ2-7
V: TRBV7-8
CDR3: CASSLVGRGYTLYEQYF
DNA: TGTGCCAGCAGCTTAGTGGGCAGGGGATACACTCTCTACGAGCAGTACTTC

size: few
D: TRBD1
J: TRBJ2-7
V: TRBV29-1
CDR3: CSVEGDRGSYEQYF
DNA: TGCAGCGTTGAGGGGGACAGGGGCTCCTACGAGCAGTACTTC

size: .
D: TRBD1
J: TRBJ1-5
V: TRBV19
CDR3: CASSIGNRGAPQHF
DNA: TGTGCCAGTAGTATTGGGAACAGGGGGGCGCCCCAGCATTTT

size: .
D: .
J: TRBJ2-2
V: TRBV10-3
CDR3: CAISDQGGRNTGELFF
DNA: TGTGCCATCAGTGATCAGGGAGGCCGAAACACCGGGGAGCTGTTTTTT

size: .
D: .
J: TRBJ2-1
V: TRBV28
CDR3: CASSLSYPRGEQFF
DNA: TGTGCCAGCAGTTTATCCTACCCTAGGGGTGAGCAGTTCTTC

size: .
D: TRBD2
J: TRBJ2-1
V: TRBV7-9
CDR3: CASSPEIKKLAGYNEQFF
DNA: TGTGCCAGCAGCCCGGAGATAAAGAAACTAGCGGGCTACAATGAGCAGTTCTTC

size: .
D: TRBD2
J: TRBJ2-5
V: TRBV7-9
CDR3: CSSSFAAGSGKETQYF
DNA: TGTTCCAGCAGCTTTGCGGCGGGGAGCGGGAAAGAGACCCAGTACTTC

size: .
D: TRBD2
J: TRBJ2-1
V: TRBV7-3
CDR3: CASSLSGIYNEQFF
DNA: TGTGCCAGCAGCCTTAGCGGGATATACAATGAGCAGTTCTTC

size: .
D: .
J: TRBJ1-5
V: TRBV2
CDR3: CASSGTGDQPQHF
DNA: TGTGCCAGCAGCGGTACGGGGGATCAGCCCCAGCATTTT

size: few
D: .
J: TRBJ2-7
V: TRBV6-1
CDR3: CASTDWTYEQYF
DNA: TGTGCCAGCACCGACTGGACCTACGAGCAGTACTTC

size: .
D: .
J: TRBJ1-2
V: TRBV4-1
CDR3: CASSQVSGNYGYTF
DNA: TGCGCCAGCAGCCAAGTTTCAGGAAACTATGGCTACACCTTC

size: .
D: .
J: TRBJ2-3
V: TRBV2
CDR3: CASSLSTDTQYF
DNA: TGTGCCAGCTCACTTAGCACAGATACGCAGTATTTT

size: .
D: TRBD1
J: TRBJ2-7
V: TRBV25-1
CDR3: CASSKDRAYEQYF
DNA: TGTGCCAGCAGCAAAGACAGGGCCTACGAGCAGTACTTC

size: .
D: TRBD1
J: TRBJ2-5
V: TRBV29-1
CDR3: CSVVKGQGQETQYF
DNA: TGCAGCGTTGTTAAGGGACAGGGCCAAGAGACCCAGTACTTC

size: .
D: TRBD1
J: TRBJ2-5
V: TRBV19
CDR3: CASSNTGGAGETQYF
DNA: TGTGCCAGTAGCAACACAGGGGGCGCGGGGGAGACCCAGTACTTC